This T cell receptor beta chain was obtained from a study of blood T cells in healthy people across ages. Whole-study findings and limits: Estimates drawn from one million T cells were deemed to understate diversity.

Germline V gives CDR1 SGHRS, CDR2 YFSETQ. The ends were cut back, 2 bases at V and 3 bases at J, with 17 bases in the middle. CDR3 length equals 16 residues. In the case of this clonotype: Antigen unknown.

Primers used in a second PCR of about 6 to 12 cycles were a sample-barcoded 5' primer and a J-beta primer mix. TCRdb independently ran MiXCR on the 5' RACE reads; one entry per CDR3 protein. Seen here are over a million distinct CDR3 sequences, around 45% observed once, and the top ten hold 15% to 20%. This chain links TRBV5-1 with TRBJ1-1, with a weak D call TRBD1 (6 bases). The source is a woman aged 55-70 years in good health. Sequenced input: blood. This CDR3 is CASSFDGGGYDTEAFF. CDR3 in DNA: TGCGCCAGCAGCTTTGACGGGGGGGGCTACGACACTGAAGCTTTCTTT.